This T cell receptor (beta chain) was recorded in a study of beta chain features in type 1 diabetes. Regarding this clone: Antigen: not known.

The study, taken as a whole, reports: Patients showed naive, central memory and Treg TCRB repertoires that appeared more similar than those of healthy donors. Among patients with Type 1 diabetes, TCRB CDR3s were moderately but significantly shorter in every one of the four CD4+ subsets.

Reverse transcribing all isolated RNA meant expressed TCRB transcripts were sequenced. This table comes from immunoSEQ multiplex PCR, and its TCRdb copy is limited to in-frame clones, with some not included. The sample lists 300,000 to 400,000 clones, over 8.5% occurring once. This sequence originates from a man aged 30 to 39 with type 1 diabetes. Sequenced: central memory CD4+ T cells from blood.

Written as DNA, the CDR3 is TGTGCCAGCAGCCCCGGGGGCCGAGCTTTCTTT. Its translation is CASSPGGRAFF. The chain joins TRBV11-3 to TRBJ1-1, with D tentatively TRBD1 (6 bases). Trimming pared 5 bases from V and 10 bases from J, leaving 11 bases between. The length of the CDR3 is 11 residues. CDR1 and CDR2 from the germline V gene are SGHNT and YENEEA.